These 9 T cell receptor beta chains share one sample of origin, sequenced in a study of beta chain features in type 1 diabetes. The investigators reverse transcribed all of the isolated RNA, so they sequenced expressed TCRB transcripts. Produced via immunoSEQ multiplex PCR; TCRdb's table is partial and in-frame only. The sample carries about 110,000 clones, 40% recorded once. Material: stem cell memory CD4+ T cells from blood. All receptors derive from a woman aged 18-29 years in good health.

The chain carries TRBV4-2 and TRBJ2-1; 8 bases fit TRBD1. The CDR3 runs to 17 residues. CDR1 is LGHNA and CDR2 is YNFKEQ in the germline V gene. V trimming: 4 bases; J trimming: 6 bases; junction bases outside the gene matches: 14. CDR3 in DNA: TGTGCCAGCAGCCGGGGGGACAGGACATATCTAGGCAATGAGCAGTTCTTC. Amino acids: CASSRGDRTYLGNEQFF.

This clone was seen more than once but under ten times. CDR3 nucleotide sequence: TGTGCCTGGAGTTACAGGGGGGGAGAGACCCAGTACTTC. This gives the protein CAWSYRGGETQYF. The chain has TRBV30 and TRBJ2-5; possible D gene TRBD1, 8 bases. The ends were cut back, 2 bases at V and 4 bases at J, with 11 bases in the middle. Germline loops: CDR1 GTSNPN, CDR2 SVGIG (reference sequence). This CDR3 contains 13 residues.

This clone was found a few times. The CDR3 loop is CASSSTGGASEAFF. CDR3 nucleotides: TGTGCCAGCAGCTCTACAGGGGGCGCGTCTGAAGCTTTCTTT. The chain combines TRBV7-2 with TRBJ1-1, with 9 bases matching TRBD1. This CDR3 spans 14 amino acids. The junction had 6 bases not matched to a gene; V was cut back by 4 bases and J by 6 bases. In germline, CDR1 is SGHTA, CDR2 FQGNSA.

The DNA for the CDR3 is TGCGCCAGCAGCTTGGAGGATAGGGGAACTGAAGCTTTCTTT. As protein: CASSLEDRGTEAFF. The gene calls are TRBV5-1 and TRBJ1-1, with D perhaps TRBD1 (5 bases). Deletions cut 0 bases from V and 5 bases from J, with 11 bases between. The CDR3 is 14 residues long. CDR1 SGHRS and CDR2 YFSETQ come from the germline V gene.

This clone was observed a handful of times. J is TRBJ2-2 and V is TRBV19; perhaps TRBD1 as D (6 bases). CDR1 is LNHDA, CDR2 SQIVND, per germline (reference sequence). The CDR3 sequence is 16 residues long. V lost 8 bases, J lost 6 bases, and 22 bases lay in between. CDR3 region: CASQGEQGRRAGELFF. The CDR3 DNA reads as TGTGCCAGTCAAGGAGAACAGGGACGTCGCGCCGGGGAGCTGTTTTTT.

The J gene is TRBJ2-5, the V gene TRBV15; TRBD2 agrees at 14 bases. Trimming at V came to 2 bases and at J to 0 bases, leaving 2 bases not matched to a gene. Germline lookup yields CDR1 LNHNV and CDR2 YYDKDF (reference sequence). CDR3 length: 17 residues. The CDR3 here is CATSRRLAGGYQETQYF. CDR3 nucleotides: TGTGCCACCAGCAGAAGACTAGCGGGAGGGTACCAAGAGACCCAGTACTTC.

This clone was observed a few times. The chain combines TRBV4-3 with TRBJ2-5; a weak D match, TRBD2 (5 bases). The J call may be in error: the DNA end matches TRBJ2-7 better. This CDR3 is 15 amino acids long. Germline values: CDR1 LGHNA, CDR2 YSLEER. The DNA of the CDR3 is TGCGCCAGCAGCCAAGATTGGAGGAGCTCCTACGAGCAGTACTTC. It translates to CASSQDWRSSYEQYF.

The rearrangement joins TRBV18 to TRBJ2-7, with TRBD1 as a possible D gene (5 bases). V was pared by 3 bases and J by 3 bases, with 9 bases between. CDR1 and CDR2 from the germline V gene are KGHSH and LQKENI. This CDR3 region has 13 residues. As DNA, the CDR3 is TGTGCCAGCTCACCCGACAGTCTCTACGAGCAGTACTTC. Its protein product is CASSPDSLYEQYF.

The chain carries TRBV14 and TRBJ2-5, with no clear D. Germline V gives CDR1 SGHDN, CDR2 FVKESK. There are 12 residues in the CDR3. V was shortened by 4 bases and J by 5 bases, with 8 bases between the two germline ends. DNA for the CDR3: TGTGCCAGCAGCCTGATACGGGAGACCCAGTACTTC. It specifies CASSLIRETQYF.